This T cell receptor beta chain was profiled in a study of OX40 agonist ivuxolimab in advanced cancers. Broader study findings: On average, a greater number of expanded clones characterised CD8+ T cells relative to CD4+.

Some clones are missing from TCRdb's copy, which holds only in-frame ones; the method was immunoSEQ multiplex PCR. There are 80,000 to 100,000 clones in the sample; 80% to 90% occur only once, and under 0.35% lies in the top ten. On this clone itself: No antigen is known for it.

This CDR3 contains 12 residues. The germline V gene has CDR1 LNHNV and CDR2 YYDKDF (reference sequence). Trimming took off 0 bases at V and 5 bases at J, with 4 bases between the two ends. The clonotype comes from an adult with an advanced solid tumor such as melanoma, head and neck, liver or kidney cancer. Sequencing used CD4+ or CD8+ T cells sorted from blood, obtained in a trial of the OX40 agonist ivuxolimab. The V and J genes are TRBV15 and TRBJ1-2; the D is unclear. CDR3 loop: CATSRDGYGYTF. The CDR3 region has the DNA TGTGCCACCAGCAGAGACGGTTATGGCTACACCTTC.